Below, 30 T cell receptor beta chains from the same sample are listed, as sequenced in a study of T-cell memory formation after mild COVID-19 (dated by TCRdb to about 2021). Receptors were amplified or captured by 5' RACE. The listed sequencing device is Illumina NovaSeq 6000. TCRdb passed the public sequencing reads through fastp at Q25 and MiXCR, retaining productive beta sequences. A single entry per CDR3 protein holds the most common genes and DNA from its merged rows. The sample table contains over 11,000 distinct CDR3 sequences; only one count was recorded for approximately 19% of them. The top ten clonotypes cover roughly 50% of the sample. Material: PBMCs or a T cell subset sorted from them (not recorded which). All receptors derive from an adult woman who had mild COVID-19 (a few samples of this study predate the infection). The sample titles of this study are shuffled in the database, so cell type and time point are left out; the donor was told from shared clones.

In this sample, this clonotype turned up many times. The chain carries TRBV4-2 and TRBJ2-3; 7 bases fit TRBD1. This CDR3 comprises 15 residues. Germline lookup yields CDR1 LGHNA and CDR2 YNFKEQ. Unmatched junction bases numbered 1, after V lost 1 base and J lost 0 bases. The CDR3 DNA reads as TGTGCCAGCAGCCAAGGGGGACAGAGCACAGATACGCAGTATTTT. Translating it yields CASSQGGQSTDTQYF.

V and J are TRBV7-2 and TRBJ2-1; D is unresolved. Germline values: CDR1 SGHTA, CDR2 FQGNSA. Deletions cut 0 bases from V and 7 bases from J, with 10 bases between. This CDR3 is 14 amino acids long. This CDR3 is CASSLATSRNEQFF. DNA of the CDR3: TGTGCCAGCAGCTTAGCGACCTCGAGGAATGAGCAGTTCTTC. Using reference TRBV7-2 and TRBJ2-1 for the parts outside the CDR3, the full variable domain is GAGVSQSPSNKVTEKGKDVELRCDPISGHTALYWYRQSLGQGLEFLIYFQGNSAPDKSGLPSDRFSAERTGGSVSTLTIQRTQQEDSAVYLCASSLATSRNEQFFGPGTRLTVL.

The sample holds many counts of this clonotype. V gene TRBV10-3 combines with J gene TRBJ2-7; 12 bases map to TRBD2. Per the germline V gene, CDR1 is ENHRY and CDR2 is SYGVKD. This CDR3 comprises 18 residues. The junction had 8 bases not matched to a gene; V was cut back by 0 bases and J by 2 bases. In DNA form, the CDR3 reads TGTGCCATCAGTGAGTCGAGGCTAGCGGGAGGGGTAACCTACGAGCAGTACTTC. This gives the protein CAISESRLAGGVTYEQYF.

This clonotype was seen at least ten times. The chain links TRBV12-3 or TRBV12-4 to TRBJ1-5; 8 bases are a match to TRBD1. The CDR3 extends over 15 amino acids. Trimming at V came to 4 bases and at J to 6 bases, leaving 8 bases not matched to a gene. This CDR3 is CASSSQGAVGQPQHF. DNA of the CDR3: TGTGCCAGCAGTTCCCAGGGGGCTGTGGGTCAGCCCCAGCATTTT.

There are many counts of this clonotype. V usage is TRBV7-2 and J usage is TRBJ1-6, with 7 bases that match TRBD1. The germline gives CDR1 SGHTA, CDR2 FQGNSA. The CDR3 is 15 residues long. The trim removed 5 bases at V and 3 bases at J, leaving 4 bases unmatched. The CDR3 protein is CASSAGQVYNSPLHF. CDR3 sequence (DNA): TGTGCCAGCAGCGCCGGACAGGTCTATAATTCACCCCTCCACTTT.

Many counts were recorded for this clonotype. The chain recombines TRBV29-1 with TRBJ2-6; no definite D call. CDR3 size: 14 residues. V shed 3 bases and J shed 1 base, with 7 bases lying between them. Germline V gene data show CDR1 as SQVTM and CDR2 as ANQGSEA. CDR3 in DNA: TGCAGCGTTGATGTAGCATCTGGGGCCAACGTCCTGACTTTC. Encoded protein: CSVDVASGANVLTF.

This clonotype came up a few times. V and J are TRBV24-1 and TRBJ2-5, with 9 bases aligning to TRBD1. The CDR3 has 13 amino acids. In germline, CDR1 is KGHDR, CDR2 SFDVKD. Trimming cost V 4 bases and J 4 bases; bases outside gene matches: 0. CDR3 loop: CATSEGQGETQYF. CDR3 bases: TGTGCCACCAGTGAGGGACAGGGAGAGACCCAGTACTTC.

By its share, this clonotype is medium-sized (0.01 to 0.1%). The V and J genes are TRBV7-6 and TRBJ2-1, with TRBD1 identical over 9 bases. The junction had 19 bases not matched to a gene; V was cut back by 5 bases and J by 8 bases. Germline CDR1 is SGHVS and CDR2 is FNYEAQ. The CDR3 runs 18 residues. This CDR3 is CASSPYGRHRGRIYEQFF. The CDR3 nucleotides read TGTGCCAGCAGCCCGTATGGGCGCCACAGGGGGCGCATCTATGAGCAGTTCTTC.

This clonotype was counted at least ten times. The chain is built from TRBV12-3 or TRBV12-4 and TRBJ2-1; perhaps TRBD1 as D (6 bases). The CDR3 is 15 amino acids. V dropped 6 bases and J dropped 4 bases, with 16 bases sitting between them. The chain's CDR3 is CASSPPGTRYNEQFF. The CDR3 DNA follows: TGTGCCAGCAGCCCCCCCGGGACACGTTACAATGAGCAGTTCTTC.

This clonotype was detected many times. The rearrangement joins TRBV20-1 to TRBJ1-4; D call uncertain. Germline V gene sequence: CDR1 DFQATT, CDR2 SNEGSKA (reference sequence). V was clipped by 6 bases and J by 0 bases, with 17 bases between them. This CDR3 contains 16 residues. Here the CDR3 DNA reads TGCAGTGCGGCCGAGGGTTTTTCCCCAACTAATGAAAAACTGTTTTTT. This translates into CSAAEGFSPTNEKLFF.

This clonotype was seen many times. This sequence joins TRBV7-9 and TRBJ2-7; 10 nucleotides line up with TRBD2. The CDR3 is 13 residues long. V shed 6 bases, J shed 5 bases, and the junction held 4 bases outside the gene matches. Looked up from germline, CDR1 is SEHNR and CDR2 is FQNEAQ (reference sequence). CDR3 DNA sequence: TGTGCCAGCAGTCTAGCGGGAGTCCACGAGCAGTACTTC. Its translation is CASSLAGVHEQYF.

This clonotype came up many times. The genes are TRBV30 and TRBJ1-1; D possibly corresponds to TRBD1 (5 bases). This CDR3 comprises 15 residues. Germline-derived CDR1 and CDR2 are GTSNPN and SVGIG (reference sequence). Between the trimmed V and J ends, which lost 4 bases and 1 base, there was a span of 16 bases. DNA of the CDR3: TGTGCCTGGATTTCTCCGGGACGGGAGAACACTGAAGCTTTCTTT. It translates to CAWISPGRENTEAFF. Supplemented by reference TRBV30 and TRBJ1-1, the full variable domain reads SQTIHQWPATLVQPVGSPLSLECTVEGTSNPNLYWYRQAAGRGLQLLFYSVGIGQISSEVPQNLSASRPQDRQFILSSKKLLLSDSGFYLCAWISPGRENTEAFFGQGTRLTVV.

V gene TRBV29-1 combines with J gene TRBJ1-5; D may be TRBD1 (5 bases). This CDR3 contains 13 residues. CDR1 SQVTM and CDR2 ANQGSEA come from the germline V gene. Trimming took 4 bases from V and 5 from J, leaving 12 bases between them. The CDR3 region is CSVGARVDQPQHF. CDR3 in DNA: TGCAGCGTTGGAGCCAGGGTAGATCAGCCCCAGCATTTT.

This rearrangement joins TRBV4-2 to TRBJ2-3; 12 nucleotides agree with TRBD2. The length of the CDR3 is 16 residues. CDR1 is LGHNA, CDR2 YNFKEQ, per germline. J lost 3 bases, V lost 1 base, and 2 bases had no gene match. CDR3 loop: CASSQALAGGTDTQYF. DNA of the CDR3: TGTGCCAGCAGCCAAGCACTAGCGGGGGGTACAGATACGCAGTATTTT.

This clonotype was seen many times. The rearrangement joins TRBV6-5 to TRBJ1-1; 7 nucleotides agree with TRBD1. The CDR3 covers 14 residues. Losses at the gene ends were 5 bases for V and 7 bases for J; bases not matched to a gene: 10. Germline CDR1 is MNHEY and CDR2 is SVGAGI. The CDR3 coding sequence is TGTGCCAGCAGTCCGACAGGGCGGGGGGTTGAAGCTTTCTTT. Residues: CASSPTGRGVEAFF.

This clonotype was detected ten times or more. This chain uses TRBV13 with TRBJ2-1; D gene uncertain. The length of the CDR3 is 14 residues. Germline V gene data show CDR1 as PRHDT and CDR2 as FYEKMQ (reference sequence). V lost 5 bases and J 6 bases, leaving 14 bases between the germline ends. The CDR3 bases are TGTGCCAGCAGCCCGCTGCCGTCAGTCAATGAGCAGTTCTTC. Translation gives CASSPLPSVNEQFF.

This clonotype came up a few times. The rearrangement links TRBV6-4 to TRBJ2-3; 10 nucleotides agree with TRBD1. The CDR3 spans 15 residues. V dropped 0 bases and J dropped 4; count of bases not matched to a gene: 1. Germline CDR1 is MRHNA and CDR2 is SNTAGT. The CDR3 here is CASSDSTGGADTQYF. In DNA form, the CDR3 reads TGTGCCAGCAGTGACTCGACAGGGGGCGCAGATACGCAGTATTTT.

This clonotype showed up many times. The J gene is TRBJ2-1, the V gene TRBV20-1; TRBD1 agrees at 7 bases. This CDR3 region has 14 residues. V was clipped by 1 base and J by 6 bases; unmatched bases: 6. CDR1 is DFQATT and CDR2 is SNEGSKA in the germline V gene (reference sequence). The CDR3 DNA is TGCAGTGCTAGAGGCGACGGACAGGTCAATGAGCAGTTCTTC. Protein: CSARGDGQVNEQFF.

This clonotype was detected many times. This chain uses TRBV25-1 with TRBJ2-7; 9 nucleotides match TRBD2. V gave up 5 bases and J gave up 2 bases; unmatched junction bases: 4. The CDR3 runs 14 residues. CDR1 and CDR2 (germline): MGHDK, SYGVNS. CDR3 region: CASSRVAGAYEQYF. In DNA form, the CDR3 reads TGTGCCAGCAGTAGGGTAGCGGGGGCCTACGAGCAGTACTTC.

This clonotype has ten or more counts. The chain is built from TRBV9 and TRBJ2-2, with 10 bases aligning to TRBD2. There are 16 residues in the CDR3. V was pared by 0 bases and J by 1 base, with 0 bases of the junction left unmatched. In germline, CDR1 is SGDLS, CDR2 YYNGEE. Written as DNA, the CDR3 is TGTGCCAGCAGCGTAGGACTAGCGGGGAACACCGGGGAGCTGTTTTTT. Its protein product is CASSVGLAGNTGELFF.

This clonotype was seen many times. This CDR3 is CASSLSGFTGELFF. CDR3 nucleotides: TGTGCCAGCAGCTTAAGCGGGTTCACCGGGGAGCTGTTTTTT. The chain carries TRBV5-6 and TRBJ2-2; a weak D match, TRBD2 (6 bases). The ends were cut back, 2 bases at V and 4 bases at J, with 9 bases in the middle. This CDR3 region has 14 residues. The V gene's germline CDR1 is SGHDT and CDR2 YYEEEE.

In its sample, this clonotype was seen many times. The chain has TRBV25-1 and TRBJ1-2; D uncertain. The V gene's germline CDR1 is MGHDK and CDR2 SYGVNS. V gave up 2 bases and J gave up 9 bases, with 19 bases separating them. This CDR3 is built from 15 residues. The CDR3 reads CASSESKVVARSYTF. The CDR3 region has the DNA TGTGCCAGCAGTGAAAGCAAGGTTGTTGCACGTAGCTACACCTTC.

This clonotype is medium-sized within its sample. In DNA, the CDR3 is TGCGCCAGCAGCCAAAAGCTCAGGATCAATGAGCAGTTCTTC. Its translation: CASSQKLRINEQFF. V and J are TRBV4-1 and TRBJ2-1; D is ambiguous. Germline CDR1 is MGHRA and CDR2 is YSYEKL. With 2 bases removed from V and 6 bases from J, the gap between germline ends came to 11 bases. There are 14 residues in the CDR3.

This clonotype was found many times. The J gene is TRBJ1-2, the V gene TRBV7-9; D ambiguous. Looked up from germline, CDR1 is SEHNR and CDR2 is FQNEAQ (reference sequence). Trimming took off 8 bases at V and 6 bases at J, with 19 bases between the two ends. There are 14 residues in the CDR3. This chain's CDR3 is CASPGLGVGNGYTF. The CDR3 DNA reads TGTGCCAGCCCCGGTCTGGGCGTGGGAAATGGCTACACCTTC.

At least ten counts were recorded for this clonotype. The CDR3 DNA is TGTGCCAGCAGTTACTCGGACAGGAGTACAATGAACACTGAAGCTTTCTTT. It specifies CASSYSDRSTMNTEAFF. J is TRBJ1-1 and V is TRBV6-6, with 7 bases matching TRBD1. The ends lost 0 bases at V and 0 bases at J; junction bases unmatched: 7. The length of the CDR3 is 17 residues. Germline CDR1 MNHNY, CDR2 SVGAGI (reference sequence).

This clonotype was detected many times. The rearrangement uses TRBV7-9 and TRBJ2-2, with 12 bases identical to TRBD1. This CDR3 has 19 amino acids. V lost 6 bases to trimming and J lost 9 bases; unmatched junction nucleotides: 20. CDR1 and CDR2 (germline): SEHNR, FQNEAQ (reference sequence). CDR3 in DNA: TGTGCCAGCAGTCCAGCTCCGGGACAGGGGGCGATACGCGTCAGGGAGCTGTTTTTT. Protein product: CASSPAPGQGAIRVRELFF.

This clonotype was seen repeatedly, ten times or more. The CDR3 sequence: CASSPPTQETQYF. CDR3 DNA sequence: TGTGCCAGCTCACCACCCACCCAAGAGACCCAGTACTTC. This chain links TRBV18 with TRBJ2-5; D ambiguous. This CDR3 comprises 13 residues. With 0 bases removed from V and 1 base from J, the gap between germline ends came to 3 bases. The germline CDR1 and CDR2 sequences are KGHSH and LQKENI.

This chain connects TRBV5-6 to TRBJ2-3; D gene unclear. CDR1 and CDR2 (germline): SGHDT, YYEEEE. The CDR3 has 14 amino acids. V lost 4 bases, J lost 11 bases, and 20 bases lay in between. The CDR3 loop is CASSPRASVTEQYF. In DNA form, the CDR3 reads TGTGCCAGCAGCCCACGGGCTTCTGTAACGGAGCAGTATTTT.

This rearrangement joins TRBV20-1 to TRBJ2-7, with a tentative D call TRBD2 (6 bases). CDR3 size: 13 residues. Trimming removed 5 bases at V and 0 bases at J, with 11 bases between. Germline V gene data show CDR1 as DFQATT and CDR2 as SNEGSKA (reference sequence). The CDR3 DNA is TGCAGTGCTTATAGCGGCCTCTCCTACGAGCAGTACTTC. Its translation: CSAYSGLSYEQYF.

V and J are TRBV5-1 and TRBJ2-1; D gene ambiguous. The CDR3 contains 15 residues. Trimming cost V 6 bases and J 1 base, with 14 bases left between them. Germline assignment: CDR1 SGHRS and CDR2 YFSETQ. The CDR3 nucleotides read TGCGCCAGCAAAGGTGATCCCTTGTCCTACAATGAGCAGTTCTTC. Residues: CASKGDPLSYNEQFF.